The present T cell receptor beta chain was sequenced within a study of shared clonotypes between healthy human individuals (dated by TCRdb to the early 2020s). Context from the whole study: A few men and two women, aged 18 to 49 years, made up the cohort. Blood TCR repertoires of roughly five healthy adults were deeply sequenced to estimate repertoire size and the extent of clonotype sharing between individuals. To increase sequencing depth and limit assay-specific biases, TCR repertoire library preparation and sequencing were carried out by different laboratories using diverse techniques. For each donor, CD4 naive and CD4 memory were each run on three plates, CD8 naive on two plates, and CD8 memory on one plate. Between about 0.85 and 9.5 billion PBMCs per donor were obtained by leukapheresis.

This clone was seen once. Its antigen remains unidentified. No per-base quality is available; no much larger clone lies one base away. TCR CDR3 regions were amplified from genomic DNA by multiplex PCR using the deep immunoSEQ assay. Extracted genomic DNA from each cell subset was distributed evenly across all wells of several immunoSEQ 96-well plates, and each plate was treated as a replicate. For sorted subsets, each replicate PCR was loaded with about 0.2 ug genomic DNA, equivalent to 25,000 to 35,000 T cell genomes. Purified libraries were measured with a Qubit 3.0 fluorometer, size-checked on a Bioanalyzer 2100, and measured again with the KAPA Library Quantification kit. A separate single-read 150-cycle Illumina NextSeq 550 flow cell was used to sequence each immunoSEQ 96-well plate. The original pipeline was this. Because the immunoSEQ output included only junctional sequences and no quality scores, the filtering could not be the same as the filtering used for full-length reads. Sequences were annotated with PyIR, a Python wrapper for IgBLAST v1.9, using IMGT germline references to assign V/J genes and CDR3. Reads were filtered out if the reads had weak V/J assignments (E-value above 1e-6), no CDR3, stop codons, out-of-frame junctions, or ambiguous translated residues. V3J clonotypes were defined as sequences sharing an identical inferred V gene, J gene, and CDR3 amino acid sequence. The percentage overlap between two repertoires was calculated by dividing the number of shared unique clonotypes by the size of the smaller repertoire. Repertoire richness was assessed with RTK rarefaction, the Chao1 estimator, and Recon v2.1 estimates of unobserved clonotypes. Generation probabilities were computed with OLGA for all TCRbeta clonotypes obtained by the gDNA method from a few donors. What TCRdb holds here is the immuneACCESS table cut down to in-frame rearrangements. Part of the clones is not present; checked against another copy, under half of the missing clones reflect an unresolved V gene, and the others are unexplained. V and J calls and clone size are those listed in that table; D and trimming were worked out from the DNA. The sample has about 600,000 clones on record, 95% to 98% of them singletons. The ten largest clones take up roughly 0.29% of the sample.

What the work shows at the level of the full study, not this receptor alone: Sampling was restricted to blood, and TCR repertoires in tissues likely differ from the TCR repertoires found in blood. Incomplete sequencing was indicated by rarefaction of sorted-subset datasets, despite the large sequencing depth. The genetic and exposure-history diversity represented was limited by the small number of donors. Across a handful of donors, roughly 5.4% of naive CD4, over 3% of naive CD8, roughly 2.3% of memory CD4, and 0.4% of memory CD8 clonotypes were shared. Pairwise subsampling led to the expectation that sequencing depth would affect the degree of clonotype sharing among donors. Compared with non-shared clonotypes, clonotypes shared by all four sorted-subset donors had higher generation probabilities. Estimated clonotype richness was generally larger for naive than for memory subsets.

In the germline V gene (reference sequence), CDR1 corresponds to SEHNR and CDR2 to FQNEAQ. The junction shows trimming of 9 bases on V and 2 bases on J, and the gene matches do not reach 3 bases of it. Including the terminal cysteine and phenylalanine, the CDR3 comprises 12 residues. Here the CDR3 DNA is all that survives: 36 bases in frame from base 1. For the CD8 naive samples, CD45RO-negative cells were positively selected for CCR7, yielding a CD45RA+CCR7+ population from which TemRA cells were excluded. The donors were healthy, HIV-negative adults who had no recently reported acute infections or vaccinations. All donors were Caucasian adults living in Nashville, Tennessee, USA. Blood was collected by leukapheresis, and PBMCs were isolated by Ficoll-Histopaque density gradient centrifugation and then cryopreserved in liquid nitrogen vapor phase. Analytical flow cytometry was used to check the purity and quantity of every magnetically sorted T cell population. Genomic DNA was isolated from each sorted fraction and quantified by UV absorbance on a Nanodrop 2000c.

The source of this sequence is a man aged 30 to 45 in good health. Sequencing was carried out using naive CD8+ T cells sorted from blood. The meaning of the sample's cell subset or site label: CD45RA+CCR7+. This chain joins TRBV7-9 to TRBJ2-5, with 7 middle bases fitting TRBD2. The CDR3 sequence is CASLGLQETQYF. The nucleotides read TGTGCCAGTCTGGGACTACAAGAGACCCAGTACTTC.